The rows below give T cell receptor beta chains drawn from one sample of a study of cytomegalovirus exposure and HLA in healthy donors. Only in-frame clones appear in the TCRdb table, and some are missing; sequencing was by immunoSEQ multiplex PCR. The sample includes 60,000 to 80,000 clones. The sequenced material came from PBMCs. The receptors originated from a man between 40 and 49 years old in good health and CMV-seronegative. CDR3s include the opening cysteine and the closing phenylalanine or tryptophan. D genes are given only for firm matches. Clone size is not always given. Where it is, it says once, few, many or a class for expanded clones.

V	J	size	D	DNA	CDR3
TRBV7-9	TRBJ2-7	.	TRBD1	TGTGCCAGCAGCACGACAGGGCTCGAGCAGTACTTC	CASSTTGLEQYF
TRBV25-1	TRBJ2-7	.	TRBD2	TGTGCCAGCAGTAGGACTAGCGGGCCGTACGAGCAGTACTTC	CASSRTSGPYEQYF
TRBV14	TRBJ2-7	.	.	TGTGCCAGCAGCCCCTTGGGTCTGCAAGGGGTCTCCTACGAGCAGTACTTC	CASSPLGLQGVSYEQYF
TRBV19	TRBJ1-3	.	.	TGTGCCAGTACTCCCGGCGGGCAAGGGCCTGGAAACACCATATATTTT	CASTPGGQGPGNTIYF
TRBV12-1	TRBJ1-3	.	.	TGTGCCAGCAGCTTACCTTCCGGGACAGCGAACTCTGGAAACACCATATATTTT	CASSLPSGTANSGNTIYF
TRBV11-2	TRBJ2-1	.	.	TGTGCCAGCCGCAGCTTAAGGCGGGGCCCAAGATCGAATGAGCAGTTCTTC	CASRSLRRGPRSNEQFF
TRBV4-3	TRBJ1-4	.	TRBD1	TGCGCCAGCAGCCCCGACAGGGCGTATGAAAAACTGTTTTTT	CASSPDRAYEKLFF
TRBV14	TRBJ1-1	.	TRBD1	TGTGCCAGCAGCATCGACAGGGTGGGAGCTTTCTTT	CASSIDRVGAFF
TRBV4-1	TRBJ1-3	.	TRBD1	TGCGCCAGCAGCCAAAACTCTGGGACAGATAGAAACACCATATATTTT	CASSQNSGTDRNTIYF
TRBV5-1	TRBJ1-1	.	.	TGCGCCAGCAGCCAGACGGGGACTGAAGCTTTCTTT	CASSQTGTEAFF
TRBV5-6	TRBJ2-7	.	TRBD2	TGTGCCAGCGGCCGGGGGGGTAGCTCCTACGAGCAGTACTTC	CASGRGGSSYEQYF
TRBV19	TRBJ1-1	.	.	TGTGCCAGTAGTAGGCGGCGCCGCTACACTGAAGCTTTCTTT	CASSRRRRYTEAFF
TRBV10-3	TRBJ1-1	.	.	TGTGCCATCAGTGAGGCAGGGGACACTGAAGCTTTCTTT	CAISEAGDTEAFF
TRBV7-8	TRBJ1-5	.	.	TGTGCCAGCAGCTTAACGGGTTTGCGCAATCAGCCCCAGCATTTT	CASSLTGLRNQPQHF
TRBV5-1	TRBJ2-1	.	TRBD2	TGCGCCAGCAGCTTGAGTGTGGGCGGGGGGTCCAATGAGCAGTTCTTC	CASSLSVGGGSNEQFF
TRBV9	TRBJ1-2	.	TRBD1	TGTGCCAGCAGCGGGCCGGACAGGGTGACTAGTGGCTACACCTTC	CASSGPDRVTSGYTF
TRBV14	TRBJ2-7	.	TRBD1	TGTGCCAGCAGCCAACCGGGACAGGGGGTCATCTACGAGCAGTACTTC	CASSQPGQGVIYEQYF
TRBV28	TRBJ2-6	.	.	TGTGCCAGCAGTTTCTCGGGGACTGGGGCCAACGTCCTGACTTTC	CASSFSGTGANVLTF
TRBV5-1	TRBJ2-1	.	TRBD2	TGCGCCAGCAGCTTGGCGAGGACTAGCGTCTACAATGAGCAGTTCTTC	CASSLARTSVYNEQFF
TRBV19	TRBJ2-6	.	.	TGTGCCAGTACTAACCGGGGTGGAGGGGCCAACGTCCTGACTTTC	CASTNRGGGANVLTF
TRBV10-1	TRBJ1-1	medium-sized	.	TGCGCCAGCAGTGAGTCGTCGGGATCCCCTGAAGCTTTCTTT	CASSESSGSPEAFF
TRBV10-1	TRBJ2-1	.	TRBD2	TGCGCCAGCAGTGAGTCGACTAGCGGGGGGCATGAGCAGTTCTTC	CASSESTSGGHEQFF
TRBV19	TRBJ2-1	.	TRBD2	TGTGCCAGTAGTATGCGTGGGGGGGCCTACAATGAGCAGTTCTTC	CASSMRGGAYNEQFF
TRBV7-2	TRBJ2-1	.	.	TGTGCCAGCAGCTCTACTAGAGGAACCTACAATGAGCAGTTCTTC	CASSSTRGTYNEQFF
TRBV6-5	TRBJ2-7	.	TRBD2	TGTGCCAGCATCCCGGGGGGGCCGACCTACGAGCAGTACTTC	CASIPGGPTYEQYF
TRBV30	TRBJ1-1	.	.	TGTGCCTCTAGTCAGGGCTTGAACACTGAAGCTTTCTTT	CASSQGLNTEAFF
TRBV5-1	TRBJ2-5	.	.	TGCGCCAGCACTTCGACAGGCATGGAAGAGACCCAGTACTTC	CASTSTGMEETQYF
TRBV19	TRBJ1-2	.	TRBD1	TGTGCCAGTAGTTCAACGGACAGGGGGGGTTATGGCTACACCTTC	CASSSTDRGGYGYTF